This is a list of T cell receptor beta chains from one sample in a study of blood T cell repertoires in COVID-19. Data came from immunoSEQ multiplex PCR; TCRdb stores just in-frame clones and leaves some out. Among 200,000 to 300,000 clones, over 70% were seen once, and the ten largest hold about 9.1%. Sequencing input: peripheral blood. These receptors were collected from a human donor in a cohort sampled during active COVID-19. Each CDR3 is given with its conserved first and last residue. The D gene is left open where the match is weak. Clone size is given for some rows only: seen once, a few or many times, or a class if the clone is expanded.

V gene: TRBV6-5; clone size: NA; J gene: TRBJ1-2; D gene: NA; CDR3 protein: CASRDWADYGYTF; CDR3 DNA: TGTGCCAGCAGGGACTGGGCCGACTATGGCTACACCTTC
V gene: TRBV2; clone size: NA; J gene: TRBJ2-3; D gene: TRBD2; CDR3 protein: CASSMLAGVAGGDTQYF; CDR3 DNA: TGTGCCAGCAGTATGCTAGCGGGAGTAGCGGGGGGAGATACGCAGTATTTT
V gene: TRBV29-1; clone size: NA; J gene: TRBJ1-2; D gene: TRBD1; CDR3 protein: CSGSGPGQGSYGYTF; CDR3 DNA: TGCAGCGGGAGCGGCCCCGGACAGGGGAGCTATGGCTACACCTTC
V gene: TRBV11-2; clone size: NA; J gene: TRBJ2-7; D gene: TRBD1; CDR3 protein: CASKQAGQGVHEQYF; CDR3 DNA: TGTGCCAGCAAACAGGCGGGACAGGGAGTCCACGAGCAGTACTTC
V gene: TRBV10-1; clone size: NA; J gene: TRBJ2-1; D gene: TRBD2; CDR3 protein: CASSPGGAGENEQFF; CDR3 DNA: TGCGCCAGCAGTCCCGGGGGAGCGGGAGAGAATGAGCAGTTCTTC
V gene: TRBV5-4; clone size: NA; J gene: TRBJ2-7; D gene: TRBD2; CDR3 protein: CASSGGGLALPYEQYF; CDR3 DNA: TGTGCCAGCAGCGGGGGGGGACTAGCGTTGCCCTACGAGCAGTACTTC
V gene: TRBV7-2; clone size: NA; J gene: TRBJ1-1; D gene: NA; CDR3 protein: CASSLIGPGLNTEAFF; CDR3 DNA: TGTGCCAGCAGCTTAATCGGCCCCGGACTTAACACTGAAGCTTTCTTT
V gene: TRBV11-2; clone size: NA; J gene: TRBJ2-3; D gene: NA; CDR3 protein: CASSPLAVSTDTQYF; CDR3 DNA: TGTGCCAGCAGCCCACTAGCTGTTAGCACAGATACGCAGTATTTT
V gene: TRBV9; clone size: NA; J gene: TRBJ1-4; D gene: TRBD1; CDR3 protein: CASSDGTGGEKLFF; CDR3 DNA: TGTGCCAGCAGCGACGGGACAGGGGGAGAAAAACTGTTTTTT
V gene: TRBV11-3; clone size: NA; J gene: TRBJ1-3; D gene: TRBD1; CDR3 protein: CASSLGTGVENTIYF; CDR3 DNA: TGTGCCAGCAGCCTCGGGACAGGGGTTGAAAACACCATATATTTT
V gene: TRBV27; clone size: NA; J gene: TRBJ1-2; D gene: NA; CDR3 protein: CASSSIFGTQSYGYTF; CDR3 DNA: TGTGCCAGCAGTTCTATTTTCGGGACACAGAGCTATGGCTACACCTTC
V gene: TRBV9; clone size: NA; J gene: TRBJ2-1; D gene: NA; CDR3 protein: CASSVGTAEQFF; CDR3 DNA: TGTGCCAGCAGCGTAGGTACAGCCGAGCAGTTCTTC
V gene: TRBV29-1; clone size: NA; J gene: TRBJ2-7; D gene: NA; CDR3 protein: CSVWAGPYEQYF; CDR3 DNA: TGCAGCGTTTGGGCGGGACCCTACGAGCAGTACTTC
V gene: TRBV7-9; clone size: NA; J gene: TRBJ2-2; D gene: TRBD2; CDR3 protein: CASRGTSGTTNTGELFF; CDR3 DNA: TGTGCCAGCAGGGGGACTAGCGGGACTACGAACACCGGGGAGCTGTTTTTT
V gene: TRBV6-1; clone size: NA; J gene: TRBJ2-7; D gene: NA; CDR3 protein: CASSEVAREQYF; CDR3 DNA: TGTGCCAGCAGTGAAGTGGCCCGAGAGCAGTACTTC
V gene: TRBV11-2; clone size: NA; J gene: TRBJ2-5; D gene: NA; CDR3 protein: CASSLDRGEETQYF; CDR3 DNA: TGTGCCAGCAGCTTAGACAGGGGGGAAGAGACCCAGTACTTC
V gene: TRBV5-1; clone size: NA; J gene: TRBJ2-7; D gene: NA; CDR3 protein: CASSLAGRSEQYF; CDR3 DNA: TGCGCCAGCAGCTTGGCCGGCCGGAGCGAGCAGTACTTC
V gene: TRBV3-1/TRBV3-2; clone size: NA; J gene: TRBJ2-7; D gene: NA; CDR3 protein: CASSQVRGASYEQYF; CDR3 DNA: TGTGCCAGCAGCCAAGTTCGGGGGGCCTCTTACGAGCAGTACTTC
V gene: TRBV5-5; clone size: once; J gene: TRBJ1-4; D gene: NA; CDR3 protein: CASSLGDGNEKLFF; CDR3 DNA: TGTGCCAGCAGCCTTGGAGACGGTAATGAAAAACTGTTTTTT
V gene: TRBV9; clone size: NA; J gene: TRBJ2-7; D gene: TRBD1; CDR3 protein: CASSVASSATGDHEQYF; CDR3 DNA: TGTGCCAGCAGCGTAGCTTCGTCGGCCACAGGGGATCACGAGCAGTACTTC
V gene: TRBV27; clone size: NA; J gene: TRBJ1-6; D gene: NA; CDR3 protein: CATGSYNSPLHF; CDR3 DNA: TGTGCCACAGGGTCCTATAATTCACCCCTCCACTTT
V gene: TRBV10-1; clone size: NA; J gene: TRBJ2-3; D gene: NA; CDR3 protein: CASSEQSGTDTQYF; CDR3 DNA: TGCGCCAGCAGTGAGCAGTCAGGGACAGATACGCAGTATTTT
V gene: TRBV19; clone size: NA; J gene: TRBJ2-5; D gene: NA; CDR3 protein: CASSPAGLGETQYF; CDR3 DNA: TGTGCCAGTAGTCCGGCAGGGCTGGGGGAGACCCAGTACTTC
V gene: TRBV5-1; clone size: NA; J gene: TRBJ2-1; D gene: NA; CDR3 protein: CASSFASVETYNEQFF; CDR3 DNA: TGCGCCAGCAGCTTCGCTAGCGTCGAAACCTACAATGAGCAGTTCTTC
V gene: TRBV19; clone size: NA; J gene: TRBJ2-7; D gene: NA; CDR3 protein: CASSMARGEQYF; CDR3 DNA: TGTGCCAGTAGTATGGCTAGGGGCGAGCAGTACTTC
V gene: TRBV24-1; clone size: once; J gene: TRBJ1-4; D gene: TRBD1; CDR3 protein: CATSDLKTGGLNEKLFF; CDR3 DNA: TGTGCCACCAGTGATTTGAAGACAGGGGGCTTGAATGAAAAACTGTTTTTT
V gene: TRBV24-1; clone size: NA; J gene: TRBJ2-3; D gene: TRBD2; CDR3 protein: CATSDRIAGGPDTQYF; CDR3 DNA: TGTGCCACCAGTGATCGTATAGCGGGGGGCCCAGATACGCAGTATTTT
V gene: TRBV30; clone size: NA; J gene: TRBJ1-1; D gene: NA; CDR3 protein: CAWRGRSLNTEAFF; CDR3 DNA: TGTGCCTGGCGAGGGCGCAGCCTGAACACTGAAGCTTTCTTT
V gene: TRBV5-4; clone size: NA; J gene: TRBJ1-2; D gene: TRBD1; CDR3 protein: CASSQQGWSYGYTF; CDR3 DNA: TGTGCCAGCAGCCAACAGGGGTGGTCCTATGGCTACACCTTC
V gene: TRBV2; clone size: NA; J gene: TRBJ2-5; D gene: NA; CDR3 protein: CASRQGREETQYF; CDR3 DNA: TGTGCCAGCAGACAGGGTCGGGAAGAGACCCAGTACTTC
V gene: TRBV11-2; clone size: NA; J gene: TRBJ2-5; D gene: TRBD2; CDR3 protein: CASSLRTSGGVETQYF; CDR3 DNA: TGTGCCAGCAGCCTTCGGACTAGCGGGGGGGTGGAGACCCAGTACTTC
V gene: TRBV28; clone size: NA; J gene: TRBJ2-1; D gene: NA; CDR3 protein: CASSPPPGQFF; CDR3 DNA: TGTGCCAGCAGTCCCCCCCCCGGGCAGTTCTTC
V gene: TRBV7-2; clone size: NA; J gene: TRBJ2-7; D gene: TRBD1; CDR3 protein: CASSPARGRNVVEQYF; CDR3 DNA: TGTGCCAGCAGCCCAGCTAGGGGGCGTAATGTTGTCGAGCAGTACTTC
V gene: TRBV11-3; clone size: NA; J gene: TRBJ2-3; D gene: NA; CDR3 protein: CASSFGDTGTDTQYF; CDR3 DNA: TGTGCCAGCAGCTTTGGGGACACCGGCACAGATACGCAGTATTTT
V gene: TRBV5-6; clone size: NA; J gene: TRBJ1-3; D gene: NA; CDR3 protein: CASSFGTGLQGNTIYF; CDR3 DNA: TGTGCCAGCAGCTTTGGTACAGGGCTTCAAGGAAACACCATATATTTT
V gene: TRBV5-6; clone size: NA; J gene: TRBJ2-7; D gene: TRBD1; CDR3 protein: CASSSQGYEQYF; CDR3 DNA: TGTGCCAGCAGCTCACAGGGGTACGAGCAGTACTTC
V gene: TRBV6-4; clone size: NA; J gene: TRBJ2-3; D gene: TRBD1; CDR3 protein: CASSEQGADTQYF; CDR3 DNA: TGTGCCAGCAGTGAACAGGGGGCAGATACGCAGTATTTT
V gene: TRBV11-2; clone size: NA; J gene: TRBJ1-2; D gene: NA; CDR3 protein: CASSLYETNYGYTF; CDR3 DNA: TGTGCCAGCAGCTTGTATGAGACTAACTATGGCTACACCTTC
V gene: TRBV7-2; clone size: NA; J gene: TRBJ1-5; D gene: TRBD1; CDR3 protein: CASSFSGQGVYSNQPQHF; CDR3 DNA: TGTGCCAGCAGCTTTTCGGGGCAGGGGGTTTATAGCAATCAGCCCCAGCATTTT
V gene: TRBV12-3/TRBV12-4; clone size: once; J gene: TRBJ2-7; D gene: NA; CDR3 protein: CASSFSGEQYF; CDR3 DNA: TGTGCCAGCAGTTTTTCGGGAGAGCAGTACTTC
V gene: TRBV7-8; clone size: NA; J gene: TRBJ1-4; D gene: NA; CDR3 protein: CASSFGHEVGEKLFF; CDR3 DNA: TGTGCCAGCAGCTTCGGTCACGAGGTCGGTGAAAAACTGTTTTTT
V gene: TRBV27; clone size: NA; J gene: TRBJ2-6; D gene: NA; CDR3 protein: CASSRTRAGGPGANVLTF; CDR3 DNA: TGTGCCAGCAGCCGGACGAGGGCCGGGGGACCTGGGGCCAACGTCCTGACTTTC
V gene: TRBV12-2; clone size: NA; J gene: TRBJ2-7; D gene: NA; CDR3 protein: CASRPFFGLTKTYEQYF; CDR3 DNA: TGTGCAAGTCGCCCGTTCTTCGGACTAACAAAGACCTACGAGCAGTACTTC
V gene: TRBV5-8; clone size: few; J gene: TRBJ2-2; D gene: NA; CDR3 protein: CASNREYTGELFF; CDR3 DNA: TGTGCCAGCAACAGGGAGTACACCGGGGAGCTGTTTTTT
V gene: TRBV13; clone size: NA; J gene: TRBJ1-2; D gene: NA; CDR3 protein: CASSLGSLGAYGYTF; CDR3 DNA: TGTGCCAGCAGCTTAGGGTCATTGGGAGCCTATGGCTACACCTTC
V gene: TRBV28; clone size: NA; J gene: TRBJ1-2; D gene: TRBD1; CDR3 protein: CASSFVWTGPNYGYTF; CDR3 DNA: TGTGCCAGCAGTTTTGTGTGGACAGGGCCTAACTATGGCTACACCTTC
V gene: TRBV5-6; clone size: once; J gene: TRBJ1-2; D gene: NA; CDR3 protein: CASSGSGSAIRGPNYGYTF; CDR3 DNA: TGTGCCAGCTCAGGCTCAGGGTCAGCGATCAGGGGACCCAACTATGGCTACACCTTC
V gene: TRBV29-1; clone size: NA; J gene: TRBJ2-1; D gene: TRBD1; CDR3 protein: CSVETGVWEQFF; CDR3 DNA: TGCAGCGTTGAAACAGGGGTGTGGGAGCAGTTCTTC
V gene: TRBV3-1/TRBV3-2; clone size: NA; J gene: TRBJ2-2; D gene: NA; CDR3 protein: CASSLLGGTTGELFF; CDR3 DNA: TGTGCCAGCAGCCTTCTCGGAGGGACCACCGGGGAGCTGTTTTTT
V gene: TRBV9; clone size: few; J gene: TRBJ1-2; D gene: NA; CDR3 protein: CASSYGSQVRRYTF; CDR3 DNA: TGTGCCAGCAGCTACGGGTCACAGGTCAGACGCTACACCTTC
V gene: TRBV5-4; clone size: NA; J gene: TRBJ2-4; D gene: NA; CDR3 protein: CASSQIWGAGKNIQYF; CDR3 DNA: TGTGCCAGCAGCCAGATCTGGGGTGCGGGCAAAAACATTCAGTACTTC
V gene: TRBV5-6; clone size: NA; J gene: TRBJ1-4; D gene: NA; CDR3 protein: CASSLRGTRKLFF; CDR3 DNA: TGTGCCAGCAGCTTGAGGGGTACCAGAAAACTGTTTTTT
V gene: TRBV10-3; clone size: few; J gene: TRBJ1-5; D gene: TRBD1; CDR3 protein: CAISESSGWGQGVGRGNQPQHF; CDR3 DNA: TGTGCCATCAGTGAGTCCTCTGGCTGGGGACAGGGGGTCGGACGGGGCAATCAGCCCCAGCATTTT